This T cell receptor (beta chain) was found in a study of CD8 T cells in Susac syndrome. The CDR3 runs 12 residues. Per the germline V gene, CDR1 is GTSNPN and CDR2 is SVGIG (reference sequence). Random hexamers served to reverse transcribe roughly 0.5 to 1 ug RNA. immunoSEQ multiplex PCR amplified TCR beta CDR3 across 54 Vbeta, 13 Jbeta. TCRdb re-analysed the immunoSEQ multiplex PCR reads in MiXCR, keeping a single row per CDR3 protein. The sample includes a few hundred thousand distinct CDR3 sequences, approximately 95% of them seen just once. V usage is TRBV30 and J usage is TRBJ2-5; D is uncertain. The closer fit of TRBJ2-1 to the DNA end suggests the J call may be wrong. This clonotype was obtained from a human donor with multiple sclerosis. Sequenced sample: CD4+ T cells from PBMCs. The CDR3 spells CAWSVRQDTQFF. Written as DNA, the CDR3 is TGTGCCTGGAGTGTACGGCAAGACACTCAGTTCTTC.